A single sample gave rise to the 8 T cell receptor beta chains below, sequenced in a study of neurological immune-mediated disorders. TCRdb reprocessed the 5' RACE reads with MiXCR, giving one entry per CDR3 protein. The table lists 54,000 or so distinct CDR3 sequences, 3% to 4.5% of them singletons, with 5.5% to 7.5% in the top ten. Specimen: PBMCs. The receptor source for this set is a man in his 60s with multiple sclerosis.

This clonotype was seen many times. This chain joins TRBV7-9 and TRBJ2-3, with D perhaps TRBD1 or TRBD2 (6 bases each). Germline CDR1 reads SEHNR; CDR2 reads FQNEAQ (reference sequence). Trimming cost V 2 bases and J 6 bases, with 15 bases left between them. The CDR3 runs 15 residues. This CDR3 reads CASSLTGASRDTQYF. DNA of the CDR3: TGTGCCAGCAGCTTAACGGGGGCTAGCCGCGATACGCAGTATTTT.

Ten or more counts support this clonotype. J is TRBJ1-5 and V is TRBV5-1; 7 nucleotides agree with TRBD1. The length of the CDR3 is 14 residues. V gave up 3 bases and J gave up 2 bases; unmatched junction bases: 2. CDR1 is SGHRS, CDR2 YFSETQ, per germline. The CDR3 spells CASSSGQGNQPQHF. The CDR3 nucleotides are TGCGCCAGCAGCTCCGGACAGGGCAATCAGCCCCAGCATTTT.

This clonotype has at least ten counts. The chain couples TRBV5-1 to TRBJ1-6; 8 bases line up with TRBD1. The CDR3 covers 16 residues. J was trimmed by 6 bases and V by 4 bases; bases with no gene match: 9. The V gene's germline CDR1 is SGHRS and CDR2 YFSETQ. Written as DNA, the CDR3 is TGCGCCAGCAGCCCCCGGGACAGGAGTCCTAATTCACCCCTCCACTTT. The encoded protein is CASSPRDRSPNSPLHF.

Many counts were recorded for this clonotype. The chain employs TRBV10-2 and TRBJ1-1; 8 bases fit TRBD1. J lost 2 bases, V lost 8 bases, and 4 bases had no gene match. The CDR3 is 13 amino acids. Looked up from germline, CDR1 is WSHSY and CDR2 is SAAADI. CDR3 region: CASCTGGNTEAFF. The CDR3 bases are TGCGCCAGCTGCACAGGGGGAAACACTGAAGCTTTCTTT.

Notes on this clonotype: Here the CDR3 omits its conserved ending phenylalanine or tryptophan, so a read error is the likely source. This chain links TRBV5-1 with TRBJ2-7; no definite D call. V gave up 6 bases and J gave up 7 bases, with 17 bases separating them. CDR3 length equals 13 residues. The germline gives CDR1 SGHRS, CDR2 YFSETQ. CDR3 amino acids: CASNVPVLYEQYL. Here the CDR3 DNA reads TGCGCCAGCAACGTCCCAGTCCTCTATGAGCAGTACTTA.

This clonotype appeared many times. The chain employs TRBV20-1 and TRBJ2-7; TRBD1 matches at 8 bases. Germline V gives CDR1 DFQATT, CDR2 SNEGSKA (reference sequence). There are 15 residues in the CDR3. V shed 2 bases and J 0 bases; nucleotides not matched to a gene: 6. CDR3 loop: CSARQGQGSSYEQYF. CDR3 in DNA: TGCAGTGCTAGACAAGGACAGGGAAGCTCCTACGAGCAGTACTTC.

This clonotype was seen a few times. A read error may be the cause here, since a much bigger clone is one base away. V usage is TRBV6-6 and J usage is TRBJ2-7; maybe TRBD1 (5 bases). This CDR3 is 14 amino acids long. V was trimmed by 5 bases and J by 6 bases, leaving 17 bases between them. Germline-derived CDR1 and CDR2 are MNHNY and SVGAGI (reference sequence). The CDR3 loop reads CASSPQGHDSEQYF. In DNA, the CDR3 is TGTGCCAGCAGTCCCCAGGGCCATGACTCCGAGCAGTACTTC.

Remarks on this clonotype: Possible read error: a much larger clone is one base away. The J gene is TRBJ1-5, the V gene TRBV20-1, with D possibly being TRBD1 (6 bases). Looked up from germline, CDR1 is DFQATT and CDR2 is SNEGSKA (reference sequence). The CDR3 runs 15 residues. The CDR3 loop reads CSARDIEGGYQPQNF. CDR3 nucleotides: TGCAGTGCTAGAGATATAGAAGGGGGTTATCAGCCCCAGAATTTT.